This TCR beta chain was captured in a study of metastatic and nonmetastatic thyroid tumors. Study-level background: Repertoires were compared across blood and tumor or nodule tissue from malignant and benign thyroid patients. The study's findings and limits: Malignant thyroid tumors reportedly had TCR beta diversity that was significantly higher than in benign nodules, in blood and tumor.

All patients reached thyroid surgery having received no treatment beforehand. Germline CDR1 and CDR2: SNHLY and FYNNEI. V was pared by 1 base and J by 4 bases, with 3 bases of the junction left unmatched. The CDR3 runs to 15 residues. This clone was seen at least ten times. Its matching antigen is unknown. TCRdb re-clonotyped the PCR reads via MiXCR. The sample has just under 20,000 clones, approximately 24% seen once. This clonotype was obtained from a male donor with papillary thyroid cancer or a benign thyroid nodule (not recorded which). Some clones in this sample may be carry-over from other donors' samples. Sequencing was done on a sample of tumor tissue. The J gene is TRBJ1-1, the V gene TRBV2; 10 bases fit TRBD1. CDR3 region: CASSEGWTGGTEAFF. In nucleotides, the CDR3 is TGTGCCAGCAGTGAAGGATGGACAGGGGGCACTGAAGCTTTCTTT.